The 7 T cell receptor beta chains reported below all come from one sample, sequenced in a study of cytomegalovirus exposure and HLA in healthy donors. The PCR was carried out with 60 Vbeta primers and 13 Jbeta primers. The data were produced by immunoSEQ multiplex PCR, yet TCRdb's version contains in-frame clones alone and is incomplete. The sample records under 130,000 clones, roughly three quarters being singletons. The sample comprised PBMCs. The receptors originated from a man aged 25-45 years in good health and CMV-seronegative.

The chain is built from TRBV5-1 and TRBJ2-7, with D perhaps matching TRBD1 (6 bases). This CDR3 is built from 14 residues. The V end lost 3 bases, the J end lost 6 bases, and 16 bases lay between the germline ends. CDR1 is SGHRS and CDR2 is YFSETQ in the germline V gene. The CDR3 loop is CASSSQEGGSEQYF. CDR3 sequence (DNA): TGCGCCAGCAGCTCGCAGGAAGGGGGTAGCGAGCAGTACTTC.

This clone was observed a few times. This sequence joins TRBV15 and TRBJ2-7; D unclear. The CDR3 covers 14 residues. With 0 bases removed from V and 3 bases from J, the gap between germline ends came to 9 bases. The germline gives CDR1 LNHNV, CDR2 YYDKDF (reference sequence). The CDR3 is CATSRDKNYYEQYF. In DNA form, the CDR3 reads TGTGCCACCAGCAGAGATAAGAACTACTACGAGCAGTACTTC.

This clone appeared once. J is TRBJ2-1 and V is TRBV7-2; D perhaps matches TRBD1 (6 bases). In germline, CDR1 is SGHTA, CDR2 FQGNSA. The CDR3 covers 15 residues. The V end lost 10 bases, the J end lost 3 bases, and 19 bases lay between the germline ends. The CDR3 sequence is CAIDQGSLSYNEQFF. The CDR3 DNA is TGTGCCATCGATCAGGGGTCCTTAAGCTACAATGAGCAGTTCTTC.

The CDR3 loop is CASSLGNYDPGRGEKLFF. The CDR3 DNA reads as TGTGCCAGCAGCTTAGGGAATTATGACCCCGGAAGGGGCGAAAAACTGTTTTTT. V and J are TRBV7-8 and TRBJ1-4; maybe TRBD1 (5 bases). Germline V CDR1 and CDR2: SGHVS, FQNEAQ. This CDR3 is built from 18 residues. V shed 1 base and J shed 8 bases, with 23 bases lying between them.

The CDR3 here is CASSVEAQGAGDTQYF. For the CDR3, the DNA is TGTGCCAGCAGCGTAGAGGCACAGGGGGCAGGAGATACGCAGTATTTT. The V and J genes are TRBV9 and TRBJ2-3, with 9 bases identical to TRBD1. With 0 bases clipped from V and 5 bases from J, the junction kept 7 bases outside the gene matches. CDR3 length: 16 amino acids. Looked up from germline, CDR1 is SGDLS and CDR2 is YYNGEE.

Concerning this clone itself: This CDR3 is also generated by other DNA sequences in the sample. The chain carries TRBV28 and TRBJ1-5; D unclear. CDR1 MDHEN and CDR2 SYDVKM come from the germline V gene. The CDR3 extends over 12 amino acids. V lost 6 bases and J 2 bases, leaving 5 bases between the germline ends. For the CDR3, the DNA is TGTGCCAGCAGGGGAGGCAATCAGCCCCAGCATTTT. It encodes CASRGGNQPQHF.

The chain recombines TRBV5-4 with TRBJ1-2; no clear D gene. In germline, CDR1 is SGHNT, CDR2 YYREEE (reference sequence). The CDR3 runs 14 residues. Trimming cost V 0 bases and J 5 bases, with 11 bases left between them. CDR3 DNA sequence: TGTGCCAGCAGCTTGGCCGGGTCCGGATATGGCTACACCTTC. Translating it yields CASSLAGSGYGYTF.